The 27 T cell receptor beta chains reported below all come from one sample, sequenced in a study of vaccination and CD4 T cells after COVID-19. Specified treatment: approximately 9-day PBMC culture with coronavirus spike peptide pools or control peptides (ViraFEST assay). Antigens for these TCRs are unknown. With the Oncomine TCR Beta short-read assay, DNA from cultured CD4+ T cells was sequenced. TCRdb redid the calling of the PCR reads with MiXCR, one entry per CDR3 protein. The table shows approximately 15,000 distinct CDR3 sequences, with roughly 28% occurring only once. The sequenced material came from cultured CD4+ T cells from blood. These receptors originate from a human donor with COVID-19.

This clonotype was seen a handful of times. V is TRBV27 and J is TRBJ2-7; D may be TRBD2 (7 bases). Trimming cost V 3 bases and J 4 bases, with 19 bases left between them. Germline loops: CDR1 MNHEY, CDR2 SMNVEV (reference sequence). The CDR3 spans 16 residues. In nucleotides, the CDR3 is TGTGCCAGCAGTTTGGGGGGGCGCAACGGGGGATACGAGCAGTACTTC. Translated, it gives CASSLGGRNGGYEQYF.

V and J are TRBV20-1 and TRBJ2-3; 12 bases map to TRBD1. The CDR3 covers 13 residues. Germline CDR1 and CDR2: DFQATT and SNEGSKA (reference sequence). Unmatched junction bases numbered 6, after V lost 6 bases and J lost 8 bases. CDR3 protein: CSARDRGLGTQYF. CDR3 nucleotide sequence: TGCAGTGCAAGGGACAGGGGGCTAGGTACGCAGTATTTT.

The chain links TRBV6-2 or TRBV6-3 to TRBJ2-1, with 11 bases lining up with TRBD2. The CDR3 totals 16 residues. From germline, CDR1 is MNHEY and CDR2 SVGEGT. V gave up 5 bases and J gave up 1 base; unmatched junction bases: 4. CDR3: CASSGLAGLSYNEQFF. Here the CDR3 DNA reads TGTGCCAGCAGTGGACTAGCGGGCCTATCCTACAATGAGCAGTTCTTC.

J is TRBJ2-3 and V is TRBV14; D may be TRBD2 (7 bases). The germline V gene encodes CDR1 SGHDN and CDR2 FVKESK. Trimming took off 5 bases at V and 2 bases at J, with 17 bases between the two ends. CDR3 length: 16 residues. The CDR3 region is CASSKRIGGPTDTQYF. For the CDR3, the DNA is TGTGCCAGCAGCAAACGCATCGGGGGGCCCACAGATACGCAGTATTTT.

The V gene is TRBV7-2, the J gene TRBJ1-2; tentatively, D is TRBD1 (5 bases). CDR3 length equals 14 residues. V lost 6 bases, J lost 1 base, and 12 bases lay in between. Looked up from germline, CDR1 is SGHTA and CDR2 is FQGNSA. The CDR3 is CASRPGGSNYGYTF. DNA of the CDR3: TGTGCCAGCAGGCCCGGGGGGAGTAACTATGGCTACACCTTC.

This clonotype is deemed medium-sized. The chain links TRBV24-1 to TRBJ2-2; no firm D call. The CDR3 runs to 12 residues. CDR1 and CDR2 (germline): KGHDR, SFDVKD. V was trimmed by 8 bases and J by 5 bases, leaving 8 bases between them. The CDR3: CATKSTTGELFF. CDR3 nucleotides: TGTGCCACCAAATCGACTACCGGGGAGCTGTTTTTT.

The chain is built from TRBV4-2 and TRBJ2-2, with TRBD2 as a possible D gene (7 bases). Germline CDR1 is LGHNA and CDR2 is YNFKEQ. The CDR3 totals 15 residues. With 6 bases removed from V and 5 bases from J, the gap between germline ends came to 16 bases. The CDR3 here is CASRLGGGATGELFF. The CDR3 DNA sequence: TGTGCCAGCAGACTCGGAGGGGGGGCGACCGGGGAGCTGTTTTTT.

The chain carries TRBV6-2 or TRBV6-3 and TRBJ2-7, with TRBD2 matching over 8 bases. With V trimmed by 6 bases and J by 2 bases, 12 bases remained unmatched. Germline-derived CDR1 and CDR2 are MNHEY and SVGEGT. CDR3 length: 16 residues. CDR3 nucleotide sequence: TGTGCCAGCAGCAGAACCTCGGGGGGGCGTACCTACGAGCAGTACTTC. Translation gives CASSRTSGGRTYEQYF.

A few counts support this clonotype. The chain combines TRBV6-1 with TRBJ1-3; possibly TRBD1 for D (6 bases). Trimming shortened V by 8 bases and J by 0 bases, and 8 bases separated the two germline ends. The CDR3 spans 13 residues. Germline CDR1 and CDR2: MNHNS and SASEGT. In nucleotides, the CDR3 is TGTGCCAGCCAGGGGCTCTCTGGAAACACCATATATTTT. Amino acid sequence: CASQGLSGNTIYF.

This clonotype was picked up a small number of times. CDR3 residues: CASSPAALNYGYTF. The CDR3 DNA sequence: TGTGCCAGCAGTCCAGCCGCACTTAACTATGGCTACACCTTC. The chain recombines TRBV6-1 with TRBJ1-2, with D unclear. Trimming pared 5 bases from V and 1 base from J, leaving 11 bases between. The CDR3 length is 14 residues. The germline CDR1 and CDR2 sequences are MNHNS and SASEGT.

J is TRBJ1-3 and V is TRBV11-3; a weak D match, TRBD1 (5 bases). Between the trimmed V and J ends, which lost 0 bases and 2 bases, there was a span of 11 bases. This CDR3 comprises 16 residues. The germline gives CDR1 SGHNT, CDR2 YENEEA. CDR3 nucleotides: TGTGCCAGCAGCTTAGATGGGGGGGAGCCTGGAAACACCATATATTTT. As protein: CASSLDGGEPGNTIYF.

This clonotype has more than one count but fewer than ten. The chain has TRBV12-3 or TRBV12-4 and TRBJ1-2; 9 positions match TRBD1. The V and J ends lost 7 bases and 8 bases, in that order; junction bases with no gene match: 8. This CDR3 has 13 residues. The CDR3 loop is CASNQDRGNGYTF. CDR3 DNA sequence: TGTGCCAGCAACCAGGACAGGGGAAACGGCTACACCTTC.

The chain joins TRBV6-1 to TRBJ2-2, with 8 nucleotides matching TRBD1. The CDR3 spans 14 residues. V shed 5 bases, J shed 5 bases, and the junction held 4 bases outside the gene matches. Per germline, CDR1 MNHNS and CDR2 SASEGT. The CDR3 spells CASSLNRGTGELFF. CDR3 nucleotide sequence: TGTGCCAGCAGTCTTAACAGGGGGACCGGGGAGCTGTTTTTT.

This clonotype has just one count. V is TRBV5-1 and J is TRBJ1-1, with unresolved D. V lost 0 bases to trimming and J lost 0 bases, with 12 bases between them. Germline loops: CDR1 SGHRS, CDR2 YFSETQ. CDR3 length: 16 residues. The CDR3 spells CASSLGGSPMNTEAFF. The DNA for the CDR3 is TGCGCCAGCAGCTTGGGTGGGTCCCCTATGAACACTGAAGCTTTCTTT.

As concerns this clonotype: The junction departs from germline at one end; a sequencing error may be responsible. The chain carries TRBV6-1 and TRBJ1-1; 7 bases agree with TRBD1. This CDR3 comprises 12 residues. The germline V gene has CDR1 MNHNS and CDR2 SASEGT. The CDR3 DNA reads TGTGCCGGCAGCAAGGGACAGTTTGAAGCTTTCTTT. It encodes CAGSKGQFEAFF.

This clonotype was counted between two and nine times. The chain combines TRBV7-2 with TRBJ2-3; 7 bases match TRBD2. This CDR3 has 16 amino acids. V dropped 3 bases and J dropped 11; count of bases not matched to a gene: 17. Germline V gene lookup returns CDR1 SGHTA and CDR2 FQGNSA. This CDR3 is CASSFPTSGAAWGQYF. In nucleotides, the CDR3 is TGTGCCAGCAGCTTTCCCACCAGCGGGGCGGCCTGGGGGCAGTATTTT.

The rearrangement joins TRBV27 to TRBJ1-2; tentatively, D is TRBD1 (5 bases). Trimming removed 4 bases at V and 2 bases at J, with 8 bases between. Germline CDR1 MNHEY, CDR2 SMNVEV (reference sequence). CDR3 length: 13 amino acids. CDR3 amino acids: CASSWDGNYGYTF. Here the CDR3 DNA reads TGTGCCAGCAGTTGGGACGGGAACTATGGCTACACCTTC.

This clonotype was seen only a few times. The CDR3 DNA reads as TGTGCCAGCAGTCCCCCCAGGGGAGTCAGTTCACCCCTCCACTTT. It codes for CASSPPRGVSSPLHF. This chain links TRBV28 with TRBJ1-6, with D possibly being TRBD1 (6 bases). Trimming removed 5 bases at V and 9 bases at J, with 17 bases between. In germline, CDR1 is MDHEN, CDR2 SYDVKM. The CDR3 runs 15 residues.

Concerning this clonotype itself: This may be a read error: a much more frequent sequence differs by one nucleotide. The chain uses TRBV6-1 and TRBJ1-3; D might be TRBD1 (5 bases). Germline V gene data show CDR1 as MNHNS and CDR2 as SASEGT. The CDR3 length is 16 residues. CDR3 region: CASNVPGRSSGNTVYF. In DNA, the CDR3 is TGTGCCAGCAATGTTCCGGGACGGAGCTCTGGAAACACCGTATATTTT.

The table lists this clonotype with a count of one. A much bigger clone sits one base away, suggesting this may be a read error. The chain couples TRBV6-1 to TRBJ1-4, with TRBD1 matching 8 bases. Germline V gene data show CDR1 as MNHNS and CDR2 as SASEGT. The CDR3 consists of 14 residues. The CDR3 region has the DNA TGTGCCAACAGTCTTTCGGGACAGGATGAAAAACTGTTTTTT. Translated, it gives CANSLSGQDEKLFF.

The chain employs TRBV20-1 and TRBJ2-3, with D uncertain. The CDR3 contains 14 residues. Trimming pared 3 bases from V and 6 bases from J, leaving 16 bases between. Germline loops: CDR1 DFQATT, CDR2 SNEGSKA (reference sequence). For the CDR3, the DNA is TGCAGTGCTAGTGGGTCAGCGTTGGGCGATACGCAGTATTTT. It translates to CSASGSALGDTQYF.

V gene TRBV7-9 combines with J gene TRBJ1-4; D remains unclear. This CDR3 contains 16 residues. Trimming took off 1 base at V and 5 bases at J, with 14 bases between the two ends. Germline lookup yields CDR1 SEHNR and CDR2 FQNEAQ (reference sequence). CDR3 nucleotides: TGTGCCAGCAGCTTAGTTTCTGGCACCAAAAATGAAAAACTGTTTTTT. Translation gives CASSLVSGTKNEKLFF.

This clonotype was detected a few times. This chain joins TRBV30 and TRBJ1-2; D gene unclear. The CDR3 extends over 13 amino acids. V was cut by 1 base and J by 7 bases, with 13 bases left in between. In germline, CDR1 is GTSNPN, CDR2 SVGIG (reference sequence). The CDR3 sequence: CAWSAHNPGGYTF. Written as DNA, the CDR3 is TGTGCCTGGAGTGCGCATAACCCAGGTGGCTACACCTTC.

The rearrangement joins TRBV24-1 to TRBJ2-1; D remains ambiguous. Trimming cost V 3 bases and J 7 bases, with 12 bases left between them. CDR3 size: 14 residues. The germline V gene has CDR1 KGHDR and CDR2 SFDVKD. CDR3 nucleotide sequence: TGTGCCACCAGTGATCCAGGACGAGCAAATGAGCAGTTCTTC. Translation: CATSDPGRANEQFF.

By its share, this clonotype is medium-sized. The chain links TRBV15 to TRBJ2-2, with unresolved D. Germline V lookup: CDR1 LNHNV, CDR2 YYDKDF (reference sequence). V gave up 0 bases and J gave up 4 bases, with 6 bases separating them. The CDR3 is 14 residues long. In nucleotides, the CDR3 is TGTGCCACCAGCAGAGAAACGAGCACCGGGGAGCTGTTTTTT. The encoded protein is CATSRETSTGELFF.

This clonotype was counted between two and nine times. The V call is TRBV5-4, the J call TRBJ2-5; 7 bases match TRBD2. The CDR3 is made up of 14 amino acids. Looked up from germline, CDR1 is SGHNT and CDR2 is YYREEE (reference sequence). The J segment lost 2 bases and the V segment lost 3 bases, leaving 4 bases of the junction unmatched. Here the CDR3 reads CASSSAGVQETQYF. As DNA, the CDR3 is TGTGCCAGCAGCTCCGCGGGGGTGCAAGAGACCCAGTACTTC.

This clonotype was seen just once. J is TRBJ1-4 and V is TRBV14; 7 bases map to TRBD1. CDR1 is SGHDN and CDR2 is FVKESK in the germline V gene. This CDR3 has 14 amino acids. The trim removed 0 bases at V and 7 bases at J, leaving 2 bases unmatched. CDR3 DNA: TGTGCCAGCAGCCAAGATCACAGGGGTGAAAAACTGTTTTTT. Its translation: CASSQDHRGEKLFF.